The entry below gives a single T cell receptor (beta chain) sequence along with its context. Germline V gene data show CDR1 as SGHTA and CDR2 as FQGNSA. Losses at the gene ends were 5 bases for V and 9 bases for J; bases not matched to a gene: 8. This CDR3 contains 15 residues. Via MiXCR, TCRdb re-called the RT-PCR reads, giving one row per CDR3 protein. The table shows around 700,000 distinct CDR3 sequences, with 14% occurring only once. What was sequenced was memory CD4+ T cells from blood. The receptor was isolated from a female donor in good health, serving as a healthy control. The chain has TRBV7-2 and TRBJ2-1; the match to TRBD2 covers 12 bases. CDR3 DNA sequence: TGTGCCAGCAGCCCGACTAGCGGGAGTGGGGTTGAGCAGTTCTTC. Translation gives CASSPTSGSGVEQFF.